This T cell receptor beta chain appears in the sequencing data of a study of OX40 agonist ivuxolimab in advanced cancers. Study background: Ivuxolimab, an antibody that agonizes OX40 (CD134), was administered to the patients. Past anti-PD-1, anti-PD-L1 or anti-CTLA-4 therapy was accepted, and approximately 37% had received some.

Study findings and constraints: What antigens the expanded peripheral T cells recognized was never established. Near-lowest levels of clonal expansion characterized partial responders at 0.1-3.0 mg/kg.

Some clones are missing from TCRdb's copy, which holds only in-frame ones; the method was immunoSEQ multiplex PCR. The sample lists 35,000 to 45,000 clones, around 83% occurring once. Germline assignment: CDR1 LGHNA and CDR2 YSLEER. The CDR3 runs to 14 residues. V shed 0 bases, J shed 5 bases, and the junction held 3 bases outside the gene matches. A remark on this clone: Its target is not known.

The chain links TRBV4-3 to TRBJ2-7; TRBD1 aligns across 8 bases. This TCR derives from an adult with an advanced solid tumor such as melanoma, head and neck, liver or kidney cancer. The sequencing here drew on CD4+ or CD8+ T cells sorted from blood, taken in a trial of the OX40 agonist ivuxolimab. The CDR3 coding sequence is TGCGCCAGCAGCCAAGAGCAGGGGGCGGACGAGCAGTACTTC. Translating it yields CASSQEQGADEQYF.